The clone carrying this TCR beta chain was counted a few times. The antigen is not known. The primer mix had 60 Vbeta and 13 Jbeta primers. Using immunoSEQ multiplex PCR, the repertoire was profiled, and TCRdb retains in-frame clones only, with some absent. Altogether 150,000 to 200,000 clones are present, around 81% being singletons, with the ten largest covering under 2%. The data stem from a study of cytomegalovirus exposure and HLA in healthy donors. The wider study: HLA-typed donors were the source of about 85 million unique TCRs, which an early data release held.

The study's findings and limits: V- and J-gene trimming of TCR beta was linked (in a later analysis) to a missense DCLRE1C variant. The study designated roughly 150 TCR beta chains cytomegalovirus-associated. Later on, analysis showed that most CMV-associated TCR beta chains appeared to be HLA-restricted.

V lost 5 bases to trimming and J lost 3 bases, with 17 bases between them. Per germline, CDR1 LNHDA and CDR2 SQIVND (reference sequence). The CDR3 spans 16 residues. The V call is TRBV19, the J call TRBJ1-5, with D tentatively TRBD1 (6 bases). This clonotype was sampled from a man between 25 and 39 years old in good health and CMV-seronegative. The source material was PBMCs. CDR3: CASSVSGRGNNQPQHF. The CDR3 DNA is TGTGCCAGTAGTGTGTCAGGCAGGGGAAACAATCAGCCCCAGCATTTT.